This is a list of T cell receptor beta chains from one sample in a study of neurological immune-mediated disorders. TCRdb re-derived calls from the 5' RACE reads in MiXCR, one entry per CDR3 protein. The table includes tens of thousands of distinct CDR3 sequences, more than 20% detected once. The sample comprised PBMCs. These receptors all stem from a man aged 55 to 70 with HTLV-1-associated myelopathy (HAM/TSP). Both conserved end residues are part of each CDR3. A D gene is named only where the DNA matches it firmly. Some rows mark clone size as missing; the rest say once, few, many or name a class of expanded clone.

TRBJ2-5 TRBV2 17 TRBD2 few TGTGCCAGCAGTGAAGCGCTTCGGGCTAGCGGGGAAGAGACCCAGTACTTC CASSEALRASGEETQYF
TRBJ2-7 TRBV29-1 14 TRBD2 many TGCAGCGTTGAAGTTAGCGGGAGAGAGTACGAGCAGTACTTC CSVEVSGREYEQYF
TRBJ2-2 TRBV5-1 13 NA once TGCGCCAGCCTCCCTCTAGACACCGGGGAGCTGTTTTTT CASLPLDTGELFF
TRBJ1-1 TRBV5-5 15 TRBD1 many TGTGCCAGCAGCTCCGACAGGGCGAGTTGGGTGCGGACTTTCTTT CASSSDRASWVRTFF
TRBJ2-7 TRBV29-1 13 NA many TGCAGCGTTCGGACAGACACCCTCTACGAGCAGTACTTC CSVRTDTLYEQYF
TRBJ1-3 TRBV2 15 TRBD1 many TGTGCCAGCAAGAGGGAACAGGGGGCTGGAAACACCATATATTTT CASKREQGAGNTIYF
TRBJ2-7 TRBV7-2 14 TRBD2 many TGTGCCAGCAGCTTAGTACGGGAGGCCCACGAGCAGTACTTC CASSLVREAHEQYF
TRBJ2-1 TRBV7-8 13 NA NA TGTGCCAGCAGCTTAGAGGTTTACAATGAGCAGTTCTTC CASSLEVYNEQFF
TRBJ1-1 TRBV20-1 12 NA NA TGCAGTGCCCAAACCATGAACACTGAAGTTTTCTTT CSAQTMNTEVFF
TRBJ2-1 TRBV5-1 18 NA many TGCGCCAGCAGCTTGGGGGGGGGTGGCAGGGGCCTCTACAATGAGCAGTTCTTC CASSLGGGGRGLYNEQFF
TRBJ2-7 TRBV4-1 12 NA NA TGCGCCAGCAGCCATGTCCGTGACGAGCAGTACTTC CASSHVRDEQYF
TRBJ2-1 TRBV5-1 15 TRBD2 medium-sized TGCGCCAGCAGCTTGGTAGCGGGATCCGACAATGAGCAGTTCTTC CASSLVAGSDNEQFF
TRBJ2-5 TRBV7-8 17 TRBD2 few TGTGCCAGCAGAAAAATGGGTACAGCGGGAGTTAGGGAGACCCAGTACTTC CASRKMGTAGVRETQYF
TRBJ2-1 TRBV29-1 13 NA many TGCAGCGTCGGAATGGGACGGACAAATGAGCAGTTCTTC CSVGMGRTNEQFF
TRBJ2-2 TRBV5-1 14 TRBD1 NA TGCGCCAGCCACGGGACAGGGTTGGCCGGGGAGCTGTTTTTT CASHGTGLAGELFF
TRBJ1-2 TRBV5-1 13 NA many TGCGCCAGCAGCTTGGAGGGGGGTTCTGGCTACACCTTC CASSLEGGSGYTF
TRBJ2-1 TRBV4-2 15 NA many TGTGCCAGCAGCCAGGTGGGGAGCTCCTACAATGAGCAGTTCTTC CASSQVGSSYNEQFF
TRBJ2-5 TRBV7-8 13 NA NA TGTGCCAGCAGCTCTGGAATGTGGGAGACCCAGTACTTC CASSSGMWETQYF
TRBJ2-5 TRBV20-1 16 TRBD2 many TGCAGTGCTAGAGATTGGACTAGCGGGAGTAAGGAGACCCAGTACTTC CSARDWTSGSKETQYF
TRBJ1-6 TRBV7-2 14 NA medium-sized TGTGCCAGCAGCTTGACCCTTTTGGGTTCACCCCTCCACTTT CASSLTLLGSPLHF
TRBJ2-1 TRBV7-3 14 NA NA TGTGCCAGCAGTTCTAGCCCCTCCTACAATGAGCAGTTCTTC CASSSSPSYNEQFF
TRBJ1-6 TRBV20-1 13 NA many TGCAGTGCTGGGGGGTTGAGGGATTCACCCCTCCACTTT CSAGGLRDSPLHF